This T cell receptor beta chain was identified during a study of blood T cells in healthy people across ages. For the second PCR, which ran for about 6 to 11 cycles, a sample-barcoded 5' primer and a J-beta primer mix were used. TCRdb called the 5' RACE reads again in MiXCR, with one record for every CDR3 protein. This table has fewer than 2,000,000 distinct CDR3 sequences, around 42% appearing once. Germline CDR1 is DFQATT and CDR2 is SNEGSKA (reference sequence). This CDR3 has 14 residues. V gave up 1 base and J gave up 5 bases; unmatched junction bases: 7. The V gene is TRBV20-1, the J gene TRBJ2-5; 7 positions agree with TRBD1. The receptor comes from a human donor in good health. Source material: blood. In DNA form, the CDR3 reads TGCAGTGCTAGAGTGAGGGGGCTGCGGGAGACCCAGTACTTC. Residues: CSARVRGLRETQYF.